A selection of T cell receptor beta chains follows, all from one sample in a study of read filtering for tumor transcriptome and immune sequencing. Each CDR3 protein is one row after TCRdb ran MiXCR on the reads. Among 35,000 to 40,000 distinct CDR3 sequences listed, around 15% were seen once. Sequencing was carried out using a population of CD138-negative cells sorted from bone marrow. These receptors all come from a donor at least 40 years old with multiple myeloma. CDR3s include the opening cysteine and the closing phenylalanine or tryptophan. Rows give clone size only sometimes, using once, few, many, or a class for an expanded clone.

clone_size	v_call	j_call	cdr3_aa
few	TRBV5-1	TRBJ2-5	CTSSLGETQYF
many	TRBV25-1	TRBJ1-2	CASSGYQVDGYTF
many	TRBV5-1	TRBJ2-3	CASGQGSTDTQYF
few	TRBV6-2/TRBV6-3	TRBJ2-2	CASMELAPTGELFF
many	TRBV5-4	TRBJ1-1	CASSFGGRTEAFF
.	TRBV20-1	TRBJ1-1	CSASGTRGTEAFF
many	TRBV19	TRBJ2-7	CASSRAGAYEQYF
many	TRBV11-3	TRBJ2-2	CASGSKVGELFF
medium-sized	TRBV3-1	TRBJ2-1	CASSDSYSYNEQFF
.	TRBV30	TRBJ1-1	CAWSVGGMNTEAFF
many	TRBV18	TRBJ2-5	CASSPGLNGETQYF
.	TRBV5-1	TRBJ2-7	CASSFNAEQYF
many	TRBV7-2	TRBJ2-1	CASSFHREAYNEQFF
few	TRBV7-3	TRBJ2-2	CASSLRAGNTGELFF
.	TRBV28	TRBJ1-1	CASRQGVNTEAFF
many	TRBV12-3/TRBV12-4	TRBJ2-5	CASNLLGLAEETQYF
medium-sized	TRBV4-1	TRBJ2-1	CASSPYDTSDEQFF
few	TRBV14	TRBJ2-1	CASSQEGAGTSFDNEQFF
many	TRBV2	TRBJ1-5	CASSKGTGGLEQPQHF
.	TRBV29-1	TRBJ2-7	CSAQGFSYEQYF
many	TRBV5-1	TRBJ2-2	CASSRTGGANTGELFF
.	TRBV27	TRBJ2-3	CASTRTSRSDTQYF
many	TRBV29-1	TRBJ1-1	CSVDLGDGAFF
many	TRBV4-1	TRBJ1-2	CASSQRDREYYGYTF
many	TRBV19	TRBJ2-1	CASKTSASSYNEQFF
few	TRBV27	TRBJ2-5	CASSLDFAGKEETQYF
many	TRBV12-3/TRBV12-4	TRBJ2-2	CASQRPGKGGELFF